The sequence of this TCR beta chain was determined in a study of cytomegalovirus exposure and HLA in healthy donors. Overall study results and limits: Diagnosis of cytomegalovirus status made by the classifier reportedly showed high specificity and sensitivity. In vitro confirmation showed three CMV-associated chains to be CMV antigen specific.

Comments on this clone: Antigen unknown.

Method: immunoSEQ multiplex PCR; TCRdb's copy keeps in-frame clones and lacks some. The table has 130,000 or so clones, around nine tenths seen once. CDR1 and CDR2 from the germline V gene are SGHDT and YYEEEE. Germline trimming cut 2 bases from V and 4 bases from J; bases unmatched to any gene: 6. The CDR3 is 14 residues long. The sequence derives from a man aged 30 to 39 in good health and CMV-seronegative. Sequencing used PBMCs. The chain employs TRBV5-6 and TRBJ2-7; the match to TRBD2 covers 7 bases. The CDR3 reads CASSFREAPYEQYF. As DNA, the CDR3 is TGTGCCAGCAGCTTCCGGGAGGCACCGTACGAGCAGTACTTC.